This entry is about one T cell receptor (beta chain). Trimming cost V 3 bases and J 4 bases; bases outside gene matches: 6. The CDR3 length is 15 residues. Germline CDR1 and CDR2: SGHTS and YDEGEE. The sample originates from a study of blood T cell repertoires in COVID-19. Study details: The United States, Italy and Spain supplied acute and convalescent COVID-19 samples. Sources were T cells, B-cell-depleted T cells, or PBMCs; the material itself was cDNA or gDNA.

In the authors' workflow: Amplifying reference gene primers gave estimates of nucleated cell counts. Sequencing was performed with immunoSEQ multiplex PCR; in TCRdb, only in-frame clones are kept and a portion is missing. Clone size and V and J calls were adopted from that table, with D and trimming inferred from the DNA. The sample consists of 75,000 to 90,000 clones, around four fifths of them appearing once. This chain links TRBV5-8 with TRBJ2-3, with 9 positions matching TRBD2. The clonotype was recovered from a man aged 80 or over with active or convalescent COVID-19. The sample taken for sequencing was peripheral blood. DNA of the CDR3: TGTGCCAGCAGCTCCGATAGCGGGAGCTCAGATACGCAGTATTTT. This encodes CASSSDSGSSDTQYF. The full variable domain, with the rest looked up from reference TRBV5-8 and TRBJ2-3, is EAGVTQSPTHLIKTRGQQATLRCSPISGHTSVYWYQQALGLGLQFLLWYDEGEERNRGNFPPRFSGRQFPNYSSELNVNALELEDSALYLCASSSDSGSSDTQYFGPGTRLTVL.